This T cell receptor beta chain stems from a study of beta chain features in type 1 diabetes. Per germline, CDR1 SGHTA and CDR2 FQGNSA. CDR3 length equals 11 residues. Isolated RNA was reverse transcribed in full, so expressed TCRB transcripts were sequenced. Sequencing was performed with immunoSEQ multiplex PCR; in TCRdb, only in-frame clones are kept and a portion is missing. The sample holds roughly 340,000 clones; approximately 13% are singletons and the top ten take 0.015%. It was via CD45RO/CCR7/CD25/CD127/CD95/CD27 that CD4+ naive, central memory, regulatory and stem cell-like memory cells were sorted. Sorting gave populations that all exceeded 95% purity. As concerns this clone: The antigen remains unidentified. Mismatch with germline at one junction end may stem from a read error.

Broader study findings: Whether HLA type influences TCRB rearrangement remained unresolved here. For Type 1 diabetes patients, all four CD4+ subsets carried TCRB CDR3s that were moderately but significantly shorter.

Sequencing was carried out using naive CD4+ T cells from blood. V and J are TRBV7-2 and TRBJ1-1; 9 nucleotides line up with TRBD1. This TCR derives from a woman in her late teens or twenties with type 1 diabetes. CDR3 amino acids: CASSLPPGQGF. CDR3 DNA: TGTGCCAGCAGCTTACCGCCGGGACAGGGCTTT.